The clone carrying this TCR beta chain was recorded once. Its antigen is not identified. The germline V and J ends were trimmed by 0 bases and 2 bases, with 2 bases remaining between them. The V gene's germline CDR1 is SGHTA and CDR2 FQGTGA. This CDR3 is 13 amino acids long. This table comes from immunoSEQ multiplex PCR, and its TCRdb copy is limited to in-frame clones, with some not included. The sample has 150,000 to 200,000 clones; 80% to 95% are singletons. The sample originates from a study of T cell responses to AZD1222 COVID-19 vaccine. Overall study results and limits: There were repertoire samples only from the period after the peak T cell response. Among vaccine-associated CD4 TCRs, coverage spanned spike, with dominance at 160-218 and 743-854. Among the donors, most were white British and more were female, and clonal diversity was possibly underestimated.

Pooling covered second doses at about 4 or about 12 weeks. This TCR derives from an adult who received the AZD1222 COVID-19 vaccine. V and J are TRBV7-3 and TRBJ2-1; D remains ambiguous. The specimen was peripheral blood, collected 28 days after the second AZD1222 dose. The DNA for the CDR3 is TGTGCCAGCAGCTTAACTACCTACAATGAGCAGTTCTTC. This encodes CASSLTTYNEQFF.